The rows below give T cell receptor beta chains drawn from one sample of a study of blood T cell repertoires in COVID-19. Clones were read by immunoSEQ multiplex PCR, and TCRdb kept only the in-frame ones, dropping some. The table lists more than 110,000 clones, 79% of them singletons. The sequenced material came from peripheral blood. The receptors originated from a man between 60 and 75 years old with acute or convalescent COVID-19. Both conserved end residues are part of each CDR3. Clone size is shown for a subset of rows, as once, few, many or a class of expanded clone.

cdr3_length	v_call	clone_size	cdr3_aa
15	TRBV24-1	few	CATSRGLSSYNEQFF
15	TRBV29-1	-	CSVEDLGPSRETQYF
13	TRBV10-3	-	CAITGEGRNEQFF
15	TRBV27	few	CASSYRTGINSPLHF
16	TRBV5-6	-	CASSPFRTAADSPLHF
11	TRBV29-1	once	CSVARGNEQFF
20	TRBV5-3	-	CARSPRPRVRKMGRTGELFF
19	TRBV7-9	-	CASSSGGGTGFGYNQPQHF
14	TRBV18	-	CASSSGTSNEKLFF
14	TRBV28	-	CASSSGTGPYGYTF
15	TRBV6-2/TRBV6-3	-	CASSYARHSNQPQHF
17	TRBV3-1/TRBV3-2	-	CASSQGVPSGHYNEQFF
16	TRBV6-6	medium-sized	CASSYGSSGESYEQYF
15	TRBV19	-	CASSIPGQKTGELFF
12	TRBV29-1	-	CSALDSNYGYTF
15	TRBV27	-	CASSSVAGVTDTQYF
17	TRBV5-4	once	CASSLELAGVRTGELFF
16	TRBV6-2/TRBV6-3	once	CASSSGPPRGANVLTF
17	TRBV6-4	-	CASSEIPASIAGNEQFF
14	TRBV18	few	CASSRTVSTDTQYF
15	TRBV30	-	CAWNRPTGGKTEAFF
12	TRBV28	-	CASSSPPYIQYF